Following are 17 T cell receptor beta chains from one sample sequenced in a study of blood T cell repertoires in COVID-19. The assay was immunoSEQ multiplex PCR, and TCRdb's table has in-frame clones only and misses some. The data contain some 70,000 clones, about four fifths of them seen just once; the ten biggest clones take up more than 20%. Sequencing was done on a sample of peripheral blood. The source of these receptors is a woman in her 70s with acute or convalescent COVID-19.

This clone has a single count. V and J are TRBV5-6 and TRBJ2-7; the match to TRBD2 covers 9 bases. The germline V gene has CDR1 SGHDT and CDR2 YYEEEE. The length of the CDR3 is 16 residues. Unmatched junction bases numbered 8, after V lost 2 bases and J lost 2 bases. The CDR3 spells CASSFSAGGRAYEQYF. The CDR3 coding sequence is TGTGCCAGCAGCTTTAGTGCAGGCGGGAGGGCCTACGAGCAGTACTTC.

The genes are TRBV11-2 and TRBJ2-7; 8 bases align to TRBD1. Germline-derived CDR1 and CDR2 are SGHAT and FQNNGV. The CDR3 contains 16 residues. J was trimmed by 0 bases and V by 0 bases; bases with no gene match: 4. CDR3 loop: CASSLDGTGLSYEQYF. The CDR3 DNA sequence: TGTGCCAGCAGCTTAGACGGGACAGGTCTCTCCTACGAGCAGTACTTC.

CDR3 sequence reads: CASSPGLAVAKNIQYF. The DNA of the CDR3 is TGTGCCAGCAGCCCGGGACTAGCGGTAGCCAAAAACATTCAGTACTTC. This chain joins TRBV7-2 and TRBJ2-4, with 11 nucleotides matching TRBD2. J was trimmed by 0 bases and V by 5 bases; bases with no gene match: 3. The CDR3 spans 16 residues. Germline CDR1 reads SGHTA; CDR2 reads FQGNSA.

V and J are TRBV4-1 and TRBJ1-1; D is unresolved. With 0 bases removed from V and 1 base from J, the gap between germline ends came to 18 bases. Germline values: CDR1 MGHRA, CDR2 YSYEKL. The CDR3 runs 18 residues. The CDR3 DNA is TGCGCCAGCAGCCAAGATTTGGTTTTAAAGGCGGCGAACACTGAAGCTTTCTTT. Protein: CASSQDLVLKAANTEAFF.

Note on this clone: Its ends do not fully match the called genes, so a read error is possible. The chain combines TRBV24-1 with TRBJ2-3, with TRBD1 matching over 7 bases. Germline CDR1 reads KGHDR; CDR2 reads SFDVKD. This CDR3 contains 13 residues. In DNA, the CDR3 is TGTGCCACCAGTGGACAGGGCACCGATACGCAGTATTTT. Protein: CATSGQGTDTQYF.

The V call is TRBV28, the J call TRBJ2-7; 14 bases map to TRBD2. CDR1 MDHEN and CDR2 SYDVKM come from the germline V gene. Unmatched junction bases numbered 8, after V lost 4 bases and J lost 6 bases. The CDR3 consists of 16 residues. The CDR3 DNA reads as TGTGCCAGCAGTTCCCCGACTAGCGGGAGGGGTGGCGAGCAGTACTTC. Protein product: CASSSPTSGRGGEQYF.

V is TRBV6-5 and J is TRBJ1-2, with TRBD1 as a possible D gene (5 bases). Germline V gene sequence: CDR1 MNHEY, CDR2 SVGAGI. Trimming shortened V by 6 bases and J by 4 bases, and 9 bases separated the two germline ends. CDR3 length: 12 residues. The CDR3 region is CASRSGVYGYTF. The CDR3 DNA sequence: TGTGCCAGCAGGTCGGGGGTCTATGGCTACACCTTC.

The chain couples TRBV27 to TRBJ1-6, with D possibly TRBD1 on 5 matching bases. The CDR3 extends over 13 amino acids. CDR1 and CDR2 from the germline V gene are MNHEY and SMNVEV (reference sequence). V was trimmed by 10 bases and J by 8 bases, leaving 15 bases between them. The CDR3 is CAIGGGVYSPLHF. The CDR3 coding sequence is TGTGCCATCGGGGGTGGGGTATATTCACCCCTCCACTTT.

The genes are TRBV28 and TRBJ2-1; D unclear. Trimming left V 5 bases short and J 0 bases short, with 5 bases between. This CDR3 has 13 amino acids. The germline CDR1 and CDR2 sequences are MDHEN and SYDVKM. The CDR3 here is CASSRSSYNEQFF. As DNA, the CDR3 is TGTGCCAGCAGTAGGAGCTCCTACAATGAGCAGTTCTTC.

V is TRBV2 and J is TRBJ2-7; D not certain. CDR1 is SNHLY, CDR2 FYNNEI, per germline. This CDR3 has 13 residues. V lost 3 bases, J lost 3 bases, and 9 bases lay in between. The CDR3 bases are TGTGCCAGCAGTGATCCGTTTAACTACGAGCAGTACTTC. It yields the protein CASSDPFNYEQYF.

The chain uses TRBV3-1 (or the pseudogene TRBV3-2) and TRBJ1-1; tentative D call: TRBD1 (5 bases). The CDR3 runs 11 residues. V was clipped by 2 bases and J by 11 bases, with 9 bases between them. Germline V gene sequence: CDR1 LGHDT, CDR2 YNNKEL (reference sequence). The CDR3 DNA reads as TGTGCCAGCAGCCAACAGGGTTCCGCTTTCTTT. Translated, it gives CASSQQGSAFF.

The genes are TRBV2 and TRBJ1-5; possibly TRBD1 for D (5 bases). The V end lost 6 bases, the J end lost 1 base, and 10 bases lay between the germline ends. CDR3 length: 14 residues. Germline CDR1 and CDR2: SNHLY and FYNNEI. CDR3 DNA: TGTGCCAGCAGCCAGGACACGAGCAATCAGCCCCAGCATTTT. This encodes CASSQDTSNQPQHF.

A single count supports this clone. The chain employs TRBV10-3 and TRBJ2-7; D possibly corresponds to TRBD1 (6 bases). V shed 2 bases and J shed 6 bases, with 14 bases lying between them. Germline CDR1 and CDR2: ENHRY and SYGVKD. The CDR3 runs to 14 residues. The CDR3 DNA follows: TGTGCCATCAGTGAGAGGGGTAACAGGGTCGAGCAGTACTTC. It codes for CAISERGNRVEQYF.

The gene calls are TRBV7-2 and TRBJ1-4; possible D gene TRBD1, 6 bases. From germline, CDR1 is SGHTA and CDR2 FQGNSA. This CDR3 contains 14 residues. Deletions cut 4 bases from V and 8 bases from J, with 14 bases between. CDR3 in amino acids: CASSSDRRWEKLFF. Here the CDR3 DNA reads TGTGCCAGCAGCTCCGACAGGAGGTGGGAAAAACTGTTTTTT.

The J gene is TRBJ2-4, the V gene TRBV29-1; D is perhaps TRBD1 (5 bases). Germline-derived CDR1 and CDR2 are SQVTM and ANQGSEA. Trimming took off 7 bases at V and 0 bases at J, with 13 bases between the two ends. This CDR3 region has 14 residues. The CDR3: CSAVTDLAKNIQYF. CDR3 DNA: TGCAGCGCTGTGACAGATTTAGCCAAAAACATTCAGTACTTC.

This clone appeared once. V and J are TRBV5-4 and TRBJ1-1; maybe TRBD1 (5 bases). In germline, CDR1 is SGHNT, CDR2 YYREEE (reference sequence). This CDR3 contains 14 residues. Trimming took off 4 bases at V and 0 bases at J, with 10 bases between the two ends. CDR3 in amino acids: CASSQGLMNTEAFF. In nucleotides, the CDR3 is TGTGCCAGCAGCCAGGGACTGATGAACACTGAAGCTTTCTTT.

The chain recombines TRBV15 with TRBJ1-3; no definite D call. V lost 7 bases and J 0 bases, leaving 13 bases between the germline ends. The germline CDR1 and CDR2 sequences are LNHNV and YYDKDF (reference sequence). This CDR3 has 15 residues. DNA for the CDR3: TGTGCCACCAACCCGGACTCGAGCTCTGGAAACACCATATATTTT. Residues: CATNPDSSSGNTIYF.